Here is one T cell receptor (beta chain) with its context. TCRdb's copy holds only in-frame clones and misses some; the assay was immunoSEQ multiplex PCR. The table includes roughly 76,000 clones, 91% detected once. These data come from a study of resident and recirculating memory T cells in vitiligo. Patients had to be free of confetti depigmentation, indicating active vitiligo. This TCR derives from a male donor with vitiligo. Specimen: blood.

In DNA form, the CDR3 reads TGTGCCAGCAGCCCGACAGTAGACTATGGCTACACCTTC. Translation: CASSPTVDYGYTF. The J gene is TRBJ1-2, the V gene TRBV11-2; tentatively, D is TRBD1 (5 bases). Per the germline V gene, CDR1 is SGHAT and CDR2 is FQNNGV. This CDR3 is built from 13 residues. V lost 5 bases, J lost 3 bases, and 10 bases lay in between.